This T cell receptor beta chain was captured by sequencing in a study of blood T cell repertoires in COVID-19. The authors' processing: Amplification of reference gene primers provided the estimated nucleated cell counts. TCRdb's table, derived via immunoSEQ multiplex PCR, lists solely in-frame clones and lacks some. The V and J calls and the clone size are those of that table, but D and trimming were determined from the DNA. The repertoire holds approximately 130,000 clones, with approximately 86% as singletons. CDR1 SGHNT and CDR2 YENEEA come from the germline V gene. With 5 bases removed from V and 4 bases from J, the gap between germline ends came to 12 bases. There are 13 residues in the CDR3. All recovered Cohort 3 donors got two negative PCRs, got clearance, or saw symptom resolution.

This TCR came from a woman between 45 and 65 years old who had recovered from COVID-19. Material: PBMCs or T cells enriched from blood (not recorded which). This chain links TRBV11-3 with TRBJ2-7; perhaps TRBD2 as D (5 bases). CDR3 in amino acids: CASSTRVGYEQYF. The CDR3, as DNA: TGTGCCAGCAGCACTAGAGTAGGGTACGAGCAGTACTTC.